This T cell receptor beta chain was captured in a study of CD8+ T cells in alopecia areata. Treatment meaning: oral pan-JAK inhibitor, 5-10 mg twice daily. Sampling of alopecia areata patients yielded lesional scalp punch biopsies as well as peripheral blood. Germline V lookup: CDR1 SGHTA, CDR2 FQGNSA. The CDR3 consists of 14 residues. V was cut by 2 bases and J by 5 bases, with 12 bases left in between. Sequencing relied on a cDNA template that was reverse transcribed from extracted RNA. The table came from immunoSEQ multiplex PCR; TCRdb's copy has only in-frame clones and leaves some out. Of 150,000 to 200,000 clones listed, about three fifths are singletons. The sample holds a few counts of this clone. Its antigen is as yet unknown. Findings and caveats of the study: Sequencing of scalp samples also includes resident alphabeta T cells from normal skin.

The sequence was collected from a human donor with alopecia areata. The sample here was CD4+ T cells sorted from blood, taken at approximately week 56, from a patient treated with tofacitinib. The rearrangement links TRBV7-2 to TRBJ2-5; tentative D call: TRBD1 (6 bases). This chain's CDR3 is CASSLQGTGETQYF. The CDR3 DNA follows: TGTGCCAGCAGCTTACAGGGGACGGGGGAGACCCAGTACTTC.